The 23 T cell receptor beta chains given below trace back to one sample, sequenced in a study of beta chain features in type 1 diabetes. Study outcomes and limitations: A moderate, significant TCRB CDR3 shortening appeared in type 1 diabetes across four CD4+ subsets.

For these TCRs, the target antigens are not known. Sequenced material consisted of expressed TCRB transcripts (all of the isolated RNA was reverse transcribed). Libraries were prepared by immunoSEQ multiplex PCR; TCRdb keeps only in-frame clonotypes and omits some of them. This sample has under 850,000 clones, with 13% found just once. The sequencing input was naive CD4+ T cells from blood. The receptor set was obtained from a man between 18 and 35 years old with type 1 diabetes.

This clone was picked up a small number of times. V is TRBV14 and J is TRBJ1-4; D not certain. Germline loops: CDR1 SGHDN, CDR2 FVKESK. The CDR3 contains 15 residues. The V end lost 5 bases, the J end lost 3 bases, and 13 bases lay between the germline ends. The DNA for the CDR3 is TGTGCCAGCAGCAACCAAGGCGCTTCTAATGAAAAACTGTTTTTT. This sequence encodes CASSNQGASNEKLFF.

This clone was observed a handful of times. The chain uses TRBV11-2 and TRBJ2-1; TRBD1 is a possible D gene (5 bases). Trimming removed 5 bases at V and 8 bases at J, with 25 bases between. The germline gives CDR1 SGHAT, CDR2 FQNNGV. This CDR3 comprises 17 residues. The CDR3 here is CASSPSLGRGNKDEQFF. DNA of the CDR3: TGTGCCAGCAGCCCGAGCCTGGGGCGCGGAAATAAGGATGAGCAGTTCTTC.

Worth noting for this clone: Within the sample, other DNA sequences also encode this same CDR3. The rearrangement uses TRBV30 and TRBJ1-5; D perhaps matches TRBD1 (6 bases). Germline V gene data show CDR1 as GTSNPN and CDR2 as SVGIG (reference sequence). V gave up 0 bases and J gave up 5 bases, with 11 bases separating them. The CDR3 is made up of 14 amino acids. CDR3 DNA sequence: TGTGCCTGGAGTGTAGGGCAGGGGTATCAGCCCCAGCATTTT. Translation gives CAWSVGQGYQPQHF.

V and J are TRBV5-4 and TRBJ1-3; D gene unclear. This CDR3 is 14 amino acids long. Germline V gives CDR1 SGHNT, CDR2 YYREEE (reference sequence). Trimming took off 3 bases at V and 2 bases at J, with 9 bases between the two ends. CDR3 nucleotide sequence: TGTGCCAGCAGCTCACCCGGGCCTGGAAACACCATATATTTT. Its translation: CASSSPGPGNTIYF.

This clone was detected a few times. The rearrangement joins TRBV18 to TRBJ1-2; the D is unclear. The V gene lost 0 bases and the J gene lost 2 bases, with 10 bases spanning the gap. In germline, CDR1 is KGHSH, CDR2 LQKENI. The CDR3 totals 15 residues. The CDR3 protein is CASSPPLGTNYGYTF. CDR3 sequence (DNA): TGTGCCAGCTCACCACCGTTGGGCACAAACTATGGCTACACCTTC.

This clone was detected only a few times. The CDR3 DNA reads TGCGCCAGCAGCCATCTTAACATGGAGACCCAGTACTTC. Translating it yields CASSHLNMETQYF. The chain combines TRBV4-1 with TRBJ2-5; D ambiguous. This CDR3 comprises 13 residues. Germline-derived CDR1 and CDR2 are MGHRA and YSYEKL. Between the trimmed V and J ends, which lost 3 bases and 5 bases, there was a span of 10 bases.

The chain carries TRBV9 and TRBJ1-4; tentatively, D is TRBD1 (5 bases). V was pared by 0 bases and J by 1 base, with 7 bases between. This CDR3 is built from 15 residues. Germline values: CDR1 SGDLS, CDR2 YYNGEE. The chain's CDR3 is CASSVERGTNEKLFF. CDR3 nucleotides: TGTGCCAGCAGCGTAGAAAGGGGAACTAATGAAAAACTGTTTTTT.

This clone was detected only a few times. The chain is built from TRBV19 and TRBJ1-1; no clear D. Germline V gene sequence: CDR1 LNHDA, CDR2 SQIVND (reference sequence). V was clipped by 7 bases and J by 4 bases, with 10 bases between them. The CDR3 is 12 residues long. The CDR3 DNA is TGTGCCAGTAAGGAGGCAGGCACTGAAGCTTTCTTT. Encoded protein: CASKEAGTEAFF.

This clone has a handful of counts. The chain combines TRBV29-1 with TRBJ2-7; weak D call: TRBD1 (6 bases). The CDR3 contains 13 residues. V was pared by 6 bases and J by 5 bases, with 17 bases between. CDR1 and CDR2 from the germline V gene are SQVTM and ANQGSEA. This chain's CDR3 is CSVRTDMDHEQYF. CDR3 nucleotides: TGCAGCGTCCGGACAGACATGGACCACGAGCAGTACTTC.

The table lists this clone with a few counts. V usage is TRBV9 and J usage is TRBJ2-5, with 12 bases aligning to TRBD2. The CDR3 is 16 amino acids. With 3 bases clipped from V and 2 bases from J, the junction kept 5 bases outside the gene matches. The germline CDR1 and CDR2 sequences are SGDLS and YYNGEE. The DNA of the CDR3 is TGTGCCAGCAGCGCAGGACTAGCGGGGAGTCAAGAGACCCAGTACTTC. Its translation is CASSAGLAGSQETQYF.

A few counts support this clone. This rearrangement joins TRBV10-3 to TRBJ1-2; no definite D call. V lost 8 bases, J lost 2 bases, and 18 bases lay in between. Germline CDR1 is ENHRY and CDR2 is SYGVKD. The CDR3 consists of 15 residues. This CDR3 reads CAIGVRDGRNYGYTF. The DNA for the CDR3 is TGTGCCATCGGGGTCCGGGATGGGAGAAACTATGGCTACACCTTC.

This clone was picked up a small number of times. The genes are TRBV20-1 and TRBJ1-4; D is unresolved. Looked up from germline, CDR1 is DFQATT and CDR2 is SNEGSKA (reference sequence). The CDR3 consists of 11 residues. The V gene lost 5 bases and the J gene lost 6 bases, with 7 bases spanning the gap. The CDR3 DNA is TGCAGTGCTCGCCTCTATGAAAAACTGTTTTTT. It encodes CSARLYEKLFF.

This clone was recorded a few times. The chain couples TRBV5-4 to TRBJ2-7; 10 nucleotides agree with TRBD2. This CDR3 is 13 amino acids long. The ends lost 6 bases at V and 3 bases at J; junction bases unmatched: 3. Germline lookup yields CDR1 SGHNT and CDR2 YYREEE (reference sequence). Written as DNA, the CDR3 is TGTGCCAGCAACTCTAGCGGGGGCTACGAGCAGTACTTC. Protein product: CASNSSGGYEQYF. Filled out from reference TRBV5-4 and TRBJ2-7, the complete variable domain reads ETGVTQSPTHLIKTRGQQVTLRCSSQSGHNTVSWYQQALGQGPQFIFQYYREEENGRGNFPPRFSGLQFPNYSSELNVNALELDDSALYLCASNSSGGYEQYFGPGTRLTVT.

This clone was seen a handful of times. Other DNA sequences of this sample code for an identical CDR3. The CDR3 nucleotides read TGTGCCAGCAGCTTACATACTGAAGCTTTCTTT. Protein product: CASSLHTEAFF. V and J are TRBV13 and TRBJ1-1; D is unclear. The germline gives CDR1 PRHDT, CDR2 FYEKMQ (reference sequence). CDR3 size: 11 residues. The V gene lost 2 bases and the J gene lost 5 bases, with 3 bases spanning the gap.

The chain carries TRBV6-6 and TRBJ2-7, with D maybe TRBD1 (5 bases). The germline CDR1 and CDR2 sequences are MNHNY and SVGAGI (reference sequence). Trimming stripped 2 bases from V and 0 bases from J, with 5 bases between. The CDR3 runs to 13 residues. CDR3 region: CASSYRGSYEQYF. The CDR3 nucleotides are TGTGCCAGCAGTTACAGGGGCTCCTACGAGCAGTACTTC.

The gene calls are TRBV9 and TRBJ1-1, with 10 bases matching TRBD1. Losses at the gene ends were 3 bases for V and 1 base for J; bases not matched to a gene: 9. The CDR3 consists of 17 residues. In germline, CDR1 is SGDLS, CDR2 YYNGEE. CDR3 coding DNA: TGTGCCAGCAGCGGGACAGGGGGTCGACTAACGAACACTGAAGCTTTCTTT. This codes for CASSGTGGRLTNTEAFF.

This clone was seen more than once but under ten times. The chain employs TRBV5-6 and TRBJ2-1, with TRBD1 matching 10 bases. CDR3 length equals 16 residues. The V gene end was trimmed by 6 bases and the J gene end by 9 bases; junction bases not matched to a gene: 15. From germline, CDR1 is SGHDT and CDR2 YYEEEE. The CDR3 DNA reads as TGTGCCAGCATCCTCACCGGGACAGGGGCCTCTCGTGAGCAGTTCTTC. Amino acids: CASILTGTGASREQFF.

In nucleotides, the CDR3 is TGTGCCAGTAGTGGACTACCATACAATGAGCAGTTCTTC. Protein product: CASSGLPYNEQFF. The chain joins TRBV19 to TRBJ2-1; a weak D match, TRBD2 (6 bases). The V gene's germline CDR1 is LNHDA and CDR2 SQIVND (reference sequence). V lost 5 bases, J lost 4 bases, and 9 bases lay in between. This CDR3 region has 13 residues. The full variable domain, completed using reference TRBV19 and TRBJ2-1, is DGGITQSPKYLFRKEGQNVTLSCEQNLNHDAMYWYRQDPGQGLRLIYYSQIVNDFQKGDIAEGYSVSREKKESFPLTVTSAQKNPTAFYLCASSGLPYNEQFFGPGTRLTVL.

The J gene is TRBJ2-1, the V gene TRBV11-2; D ambiguous. Germline lookup yields CDR1 SGHAT and CDR2 FQNNGV. The CDR3 length is 12 residues. V was trimmed by 5 bases and J by 6 bases, leaving 8 bases between them. CDR3 amino acids: CASSGVSNEQFF. CDR3 coding DNA: TGTGCCAGCAGCGGTGTTAGCAATGAGCAGTTCTTC.

V gene TRBV2 combines with J gene TRBJ2-7; 8 positions agree with TRBD1. Germline V CDR1 and CDR2: SNHLY, FYNNEI. V was clipped by 6 bases and J by 2 bases; unmatched bases: 9. The CDR3 has 15 residues. The CDR3 DNA reads as TGTGCCAGCAGGAGCTCCGGGACAGGAACCTACGAGCAGTACTTC. Translating it yields CASRSSGTGTYEQYF.

The table lists this clone with a few counts. The V call is TRBV4-2, the J call TRBJ2-7, with a weak D call TRBD1 (6 bases). Trimming left V 3 bases short and J 0 bases short, with 12 bases between. Looked up from germline, CDR1 is LGHNA and CDR2 is YNFKEQ. The length of the CDR3 is 15 residues. For the CDR3, the DNA is TGTGCCAGCAGCCAGGACCAGGGGCCCTCCTACGAGCAGTACTTC. Its translation: CASSQDQGPSYEQYF.

The gene calls are TRBV19 and TRBJ2-3, with TRBD2 identical over 8 bases. With 5 bases clipped from V and 5 bases from J, the junction kept 9 bases outside the gene matches. The CDR3 sequence is 15 residues long. Germline V CDR1 and CDR2: LNHDA, SQIVND (reference sequence). This chain's CDR3 is CASSPRAGAVDTQYF. Here the CDR3 DNA reads TGTGCCAGTAGTCCCCGAGCGGGGGCCGTAGATACGCAGTATTTT.

The gene calls are TRBV30 and TRBJ2-7; D perhaps matches TRBD1 (6 bases). Trimming pared 0 bases from V and 1 base from J, leaving 13 bases between. The CDR3 is 15 amino acids. Germline values: CDR1 GTSNPN, CDR2 SVGIG (reference sequence). CDR3 sequence: CAWSVTDRGSYEQYF. The CDR3 region has the DNA TGTGCCTGGAGTGTAACGGACAGAGGTTCCTACGAGCAGTACTTC.